This TCR beta chain was obtained from a study of T cell repertoires in cytomegalovirus infection. Study as a whole: Recently identified HLA-C-restricted CMV epitopes were among the peptides used. Signatures in public TCR beta sequences pointed to both CMV infection and matching HLA type. Study-wide results and limits: Within the response measured ex vivo, HLA-C-restricted CMV-specific TCR beta clonotypes were dominant. There were carriers of CMV plus the relevant HLA, and cumulative public TCR beta family frequency identified them.

TCRdb redid the calling of the reads with MiXCR, one entry per CDR3 protein. Of more than 30,000 distinct CDR3 sequences listed, about 48% are singletons. The CDR3 totals 13 residues. Looked up from germline, CDR1 is DFQATT and CDR2 is SNEGSKA (reference sequence). This clonotype was counted only a few times. As yet, its antigen is unknown. The junction shows a germline mismatch at one end, possibly a read error. Sample: CD8+ T cells from cultured PBMCs, taken from culture after CMV antigen stimulation. The receptor's source is a human donor in good health (CMV status not recorded). Some clones in this sample may be carry-over from other donors' samples. The rearrangement uses TRBV20-1 and TRBJ1-5, with TRBD1 as a possible D gene (5 bases). Here the CDR3 reads CSANEGLGQPQHF. The CDR3 DNA sequence: TGTAGTGCCAACGAGGGACTGGGTCAGCCCCAGCATTTT.